The next 15 T cell receptor beta chains were all read from a single sample in a study of blood T cell repertoires in COVID-19. Clones were sequenced by immunoSEQ multiplex PCR, and TCRdb holds only the in-frame ones, with some missing. The sample records nearly 200,000 clones, roughly 90% being singletons. The material sequenced was peripheral blood. The receptors were sampled from a woman in her thirties or forties who had recovered from COVID-19.

The gene calls are TRBV18 and TRBJ2-7; D ambiguous. Trimming shortened V by 3 bases and J by 0 bases, and 12 bases separated the two germline ends. The germline V gene encodes CDR1 KGHSH and CDR2 LQKENI. This CDR3 region has 15 residues. CDR3: CASSPDSSLSYEQYF. In DNA form, the CDR3 reads TGTGCCAGCTCACCGGATAGCAGCCTCTCCTACGAGCAGTACTTC.

Written as DNA, the CDR3 is TGTGCCAGCAGCCAAGAATCGGGCAGGGTAGGCTACGAGCAGTACTTC. Translated, it gives CASSQESGRVGYEQYF. This sequence joins TRBV4-2 and TRBJ2-7; D is possibly TRBD1 (5 bases). CDR3 length: 16 amino acids. V was clipped by 0 bases and J by 3 bases, with 15 bases between them. Germline V gene lookup returns CDR1 LGHNA and CDR2 YNFKEQ.

A single count supports this clone. The chain joins TRBV6-5 to TRBJ1-5, with TRBD1 matching 11 bases. Trimming took 2 bases from V and 5 from J; bases not matched to a gene: 2. Germline lookup yields CDR1 MNHEY and CDR2 SVGAGI. The CDR3 loop spans 15 amino acids. The CDR3 nucleotides read TGTGCCAGCAGTTACCGGACAGGGGGCGATCAGCCCCAGCATTTT. It encodes CASSYRTGGDQPQHF.

There are a few counts of this clone. The CDR3 loop is CASSLGISGRSPETQYF. DNA of the CDR3: TGTGCCAGCAGCTTAGGAATTAGCGGGAGGTCCCCAGAGACCCAGTACTTC. This chain connects TRBV7-9 to TRBJ2-5; 10 nucleotides agree with TRBD2. The CDR3 spans 17 residues. V was clipped by 1 base and J by 4 bases; unmatched bases: 9. Germline CDR1 and CDR2: SEHNR and FQNEAQ (reference sequence). Supplemented by reference TRBV7-9 and TRBJ2-5, the full variable domain reads DTGVSQNPRHKITKRGQNVTFRCDPISEHNRLYWYRQTLGQGPEFLTYFQNEAQLEKSRLLSDRFSAERPKGSFSTLEIQRTEQGDSAMYLCASSLGISGRSPETQYFGPGTRLLVL.

The V and J genes are TRBV19 and TRBJ2-1, with TRBD2 as a possible D gene (6 bases). Germline CDR1 LNHDA, CDR2 SQIVND (reference sequence). The CDR3 extends over 13 amino acids. The CDR3 DNA sequence: TGTGCTCCGGCTAGGGGCAAGCGGGATGAGCAGTTCTTC. This encodes CAPARGKRDEQFF.

V gene TRBV6-5 combines with J gene TRBJ1-5, with D perhaps matching TRBD1 (6 bases). Between the trimmed V and J ends, which lost 2 bases and 7 bases, there was a span of 12 bases. This CDR3 has 14 residues. Germline CDR1 and CDR2: MNHEY and SVGAGI. The CDR3 region is CASSYNRDGQPQHF. CDR3 DNA sequence: TGTGCCAGCAGTTACAACAGGGATGGGCAGCCCCAGCATTTT.

There are a few counts of this clone. The DNA for the CDR3 is TGTGCCAGCAGCACCCCACAGGGCCACGGCTACGAGCAGTACTTC. This encodes CASSTPQGHGYEQYF. The chain links TRBV7-9 to TRBJ2-7, with a possible D match to TRBD1 (6 bases). The CDR3 has 15 residues. Germline V gives CDR1 SEHNR, CDR2 FQNEAQ (reference sequence). The ends were cut back, 5 bases at V and 3 bases at J, with 17 bases in the middle.

The genes are TRBV18 and TRBJ1-1; 7 positions agree with TRBD1. The CDR3 runs 15 residues. Looked up from germline, CDR1 is KGHSH and CDR2 is LQKENI. The V gene end was trimmed by 0 bases and the J gene end by 4 bases; junction bases not matched to a gene: 5. The CDR3 is CASSPPPGGSTEAFF. In nucleotides, the CDR3 is TGTGCCAGCTCACCACCTCCAGGGGGATCCACTGAAGCTTTCTTT.

This sequence joins TRBV18 and TRBJ2-5, with TRBD2 matching 11 bases. V was pared by 4 bases and J by 4 bases, with 5 bases of the junction left unmatched. The CDR3 runs 15 residues. The germline V gene has CDR1 KGHSH and CDR2 LQKENI. The CDR3, as DNA: TGTGCCAGCTCACACCGTAGCGGGAGGGGAGAGACCCAGTACTTC. Translated: CASSHRSGRGETQYF.

The rearrangement links TRBV2 to TRBJ2-7; 12 bases align to TRBD1. The CDR3 is 15 amino acids. In germline, CDR1 is SNHLY, CDR2 FYNNEI. Losses at the gene ends were 3 bases for V and 6 bases for J; bases not matched to a gene: 6. The CDR3 reads CASSEGGTGGGEQYF. The CDR3 bases are TGTGCCAGCAGTGAGGGCGGGACAGGGGGCGGCGAGCAGTACTTC. The full variable domain, with the rest looked up from reference TRBV2 and TRBJ2-7, is EPEVTQTPSHQVTQMGQEVILRCVPISNHLYFYWYRQILGQKVEFLVSFYNNEISEKSEIFDDQFSVERPDGSNFTLKIRSTKLEDSAMYFCASSEGGTGGGEQYFGPGTRLTVT.

The CDR3 sequence: CASTLVPGTAMNTEAFF. DNA for the CDR3: TGTGCCAGCACCCTTGTTCCCGGGACAGCAATGAACACTGAAGCTTTCTTT. The genes are TRBV7-2 and TRBJ1-1; 7 positions agree with TRBD1. There are 17 residues in the CDR3. Germline V gene lookup returns CDR1 SGHTA and CDR2 FQGNSA. The ends lost 7 bases at V and 0 bases at J; junction bases unmatched: 14.

This rearrangement joins TRBV30 to TRBJ1-1; TRBD1 aligns across 8 bases. Germline V gene data show CDR1 as GTSNPN and CDR2 as SVGIG (reference sequence). The CDR3 sequence is 13 residues long. The CDR3 is CAGRTGSLTEAFF. In DNA, the CDR3 is TGTGCTGGAAGGACAGGGAGTTTAACTGAAGCTTTCTTT.

The chain links TRBV7-3 to TRBJ2-1; D unresolved. The CDR3 is made up of 15 amino acids. Germline CDR1 is SGHTA and CDR2 is FQGTGA. Trimming cost V 0 bases and J 8 bases, with 14 bases left between them. The CDR3 DNA reads as TGTGCCAGCAGCTTAACGACTGTCGCGAGGCATGAGCAGTTCTTC. The encoded protein is CASSLTTVARHEQFF.

The J gene is TRBJ2-5, the V gene TRBV12-3 or TRBV12-4; D perhaps matches TRBD1 (6 bases). V gave up 6 bases and J gave up 3 bases, with 8 bases separating them. CDR3 length: 12 amino acids. CDR3 nucleotide sequence: TGTGCCAGCAGACGGACAGAAGAGACCCAGTACTTC. This encodes CASRRTEETQYF.

The V and J genes are TRBV7-9 and TRBJ2-7; possible D gene TRBD2, 5 bases. Germline V gives CDR1 SEHNR, CDR2 FQNEAQ (reference sequence). V lost 3 bases and J 0 bases, leaving 12 bases between the germline ends. This CDR3 contains 15 residues. Written as DNA, the CDR3 is TGTGCCAGCAGCTTTCGGGGTTCTAGCTCCTACGAGCAGTACTTC. It is translated as CASSFRGSSSYEQYF.